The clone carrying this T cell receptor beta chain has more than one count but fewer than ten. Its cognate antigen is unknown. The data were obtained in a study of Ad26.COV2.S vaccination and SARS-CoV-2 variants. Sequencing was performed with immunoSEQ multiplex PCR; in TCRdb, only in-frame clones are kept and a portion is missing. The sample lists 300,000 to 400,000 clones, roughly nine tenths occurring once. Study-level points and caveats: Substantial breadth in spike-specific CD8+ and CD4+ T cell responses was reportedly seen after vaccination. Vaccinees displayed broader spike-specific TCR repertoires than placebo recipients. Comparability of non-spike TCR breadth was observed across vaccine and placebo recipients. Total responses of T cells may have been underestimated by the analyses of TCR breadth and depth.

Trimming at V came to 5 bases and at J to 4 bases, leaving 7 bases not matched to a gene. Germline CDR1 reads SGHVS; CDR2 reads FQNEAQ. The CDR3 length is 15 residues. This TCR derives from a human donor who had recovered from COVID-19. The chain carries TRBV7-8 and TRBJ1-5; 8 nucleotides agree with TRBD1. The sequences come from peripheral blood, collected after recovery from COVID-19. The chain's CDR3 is CASSPDRGRNQPQHF. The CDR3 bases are TGTGCCAGCAGCCCTGACAGGGGTCGAAATCAGCCCCAGCATTTT.